This is a list of T cell receptor beta chains from one sample in a study of T cells in tuberculosis. Measured with immunoSEQ multiplex PCR; TCRdb has only the in-frame clones, and not every one. The data contain about 30,000 clones, approximately 90% of them singletons. The specimen comprised PBMCs, sampled at tuberculosis diagnosis. All receptors derive from an adult with tuberculosis. The CDR3 runs from the conserved cysteine through the conserved F or W. The order of the fields is J gene, clone size, D gene, V gene, CDR3 DNA, CDR3 protein. D genes are given only for firm matches. Not all rows give a size; the values are once, few, many and, for expanded clones, a class.

j_gene: TRBJ2-1
abundance: .
d_gene: TRBD1
v_gene: TRBV5-1
CDR3nt: TGCGCCAGCAGCTGGGGACAGGGGGCAGGGGATGAGCAGTTCTTC
CDR3aa: CASSWGQGAGDEQFF

j_gene: TRBJ1-1
abundance: .
d_gene: TRBD1
v_gene: TRBV10-1
CDR3nt: TGCGCCAGCAGTGAAATGGACAGGGAAGGGGCTTTCTTT
CDR3aa: CASSEMDREGAFF

j_gene: TRBJ2-7
abundance: .
d_gene: .
v_gene: TRBV4-3
CDR3nt: TGCGCCAGCAGCCAAGATTCCAGGGGTGAGCGCGAGCAGTACTTC
CDR3aa: CASSQDSRGEREQYF

j_gene: TRBJ1-1
abundance: .
d_gene: .
v_gene: TRBV2
CDR3nt: TGTGCCAGGGCCACAGGTAAAGCTTTCTTT
CDR3aa: CARATGKAFF

j_gene: TRBJ2-7
abundance: .
d_gene: .
v_gene: TRBV6-1
CDR3nt: TGTGCCAGCAGAGAGGATCTTCGACAGTACTTC
CDR3aa: CASREDLRQYF

j_gene: TRBJ1-5
abundance: .
d_gene: .
v_gene: TRBV6-1
CDR3nt: TGTGCCAGCAGTGTATCAGTTAAGAGGAGCAATCAGCCCCAGCATTTT
CDR3aa: CASSVSVKRSNQPQHF

j_gene: TRBJ2-3
abundance: .
d_gene: .
v_gene: TRBV7-2
CDR3nt: TGTGCCAGCAGTCAAAGGACAACCGATACGCAGTATTTT
CDR3aa: CASSQRTTDTQYF

j_gene: TRBJ2-1
abundance: .
d_gene: TRBD2
v_gene: TRBV6-5
CDR3nt: TGTGCCAGCAGTTCCGGGACTAGCGACGCTACAGGGGGGCAGTTCTTC
CDR3aa: CASSSGTSDATGGQFF

j_gene: TRBJ1-2
abundance: .
d_gene: .
v_gene: TRBV4-1
CDR3nt: TGCGCCAGCAGCCAGACAGGTTTCTATGGCTACACCTTC
CDR3aa: CASSQTGFYGYTF

j_gene: TRBJ1-1
abundance: .
d_gene: TRBD1
v_gene: TRBV9
CDR3nt: TGTGCCAGCAGCGTAGCGGCCCAGGGGGCGTCGGGTGCTTTCTTT
CDR3aa: CASSVAAQGASGAFF

j_gene: TRBJ1-5
abundance: .
d_gene: .
v_gene: TRBV5-6
CDR3nt: TGTGCCAGCAGCACCGGACAGAGCAATCAGCCCCAGCATTTT
CDR3aa: CASSTGQSNQPQHF

j_gene: TRBJ2-7
abundance: .
d_gene: .
v_gene: TRBV5-4
CDR3nt: TGTGCCAGCAGCACCGGACAGAGAACCTACGAGCAGTACTTC
CDR3aa: CASSTGQRTYEQYF

j_gene: TRBJ2-2
abundance: .
d_gene: TRBD1
v_gene: TRBV6-5
CDR3nt: TGTGCCAGCGAAGACAGGGGTTTCAACACCGGGGAGCTGTTTTTT
CDR3aa: CASEDRGFNTGELFF

j_gene: TRBJ1-6
abundance: .
d_gene: TRBD1
v_gene: TRBV27
CDR3nt: TGTGCCAGCAGTTCGGAAAGACAGGGGTATAATTCACCCCTCCACTTT
CDR3aa: CASSSERQGYNSPLHF

j_gene: TRBJ2-2
abundance: .
d_gene: .
v_gene: TRBV4-1
CDR3nt: TGCGCCAGCAGCCAAGATGTCTCGCGGGGTTACACCGGGGAGCTGTTTTTT
CDR3aa: CASSQDVSRGYTGELFF

j_gene: TRBJ1-1
abundance: few
d_gene: .
v_gene: TRBV4-1
CDR3nt: TGCGCCAGCAGCCCACGACAGGACCCTCCTGAAGCTTTCTTT
CDR3aa: CASSPRQDPPEAFF

j_gene: TRBJ1-5
abundance: .
d_gene: .
v_gene: TRBV7-2
CDR3nt: TGTGCCAGCAGCAAAAGACAGACCCCTTCGCCCCAGCATTTT
CDR3aa: CASSKRQTPSPQHF

j_gene: TRBJ2-7
abundance: once
d_gene: .
v_gene: TRBV7-2
CDR3nt: TGTGCCAGCAGCTTAGTAGTGCCCTACGAGCAGTACTTC
CDR3aa: CASSLVVPYEQYF

j_gene: TRBJ2-6
abundance: few
d_gene: TRBD2
v_gene: TRBV13
CDR3nt: TGTGCCAGCAGCTCAGTGCTAGCGGGGGTTGCAGGGCCTGGGGCCAACGTCCTGACTTTC
CDR3aa: CASSSVLAGVAGPGANVLTF

j_gene: TRBJ1-5
abundance: .
d_gene: .
v_gene: TRBV27
CDR3nt: TGTGCCAGCGGGGGCAGTACCTTAAATCAGCCCCAGCATTTT
CDR3aa: CASGGSTLNQPQHF

j_gene: TRBJ2-1
abundance: .
d_gene: TRBD1
v_gene: TRBV9
CDR3nt: TGTGCCAGCAGCCCTGGACAGGGGTGGAGTGAGCAGTTCTTC
CDR3aa: CASSPGQGWSEQFF

j_gene: TRBJ1-1
abundance: .
d_gene: .
v_gene: TRBV19
CDR3nt: TGTGCCAGTAGTACCCTCCCGGGTCGAGCTTTCTTT
CDR3aa: CASSTLPGRAFF

j_gene: TRBJ2-7
abundance: .
d_gene: TRBD1
v_gene: TRBV5-4
CDR3nt: TGTGCCAGCAGCTTGAACAGGGGTAAGGACGAGCAGTACTTC
CDR3aa: CASSLNRGKDEQYF

j_gene: TRBJ1-4
abundance: .
d_gene: .
v_gene: TRBV19
CDR3nt: TGTGCCAGTACCCCTACGGGCGGGGCTGGAGAAAAACTGTTTTTT
CDR3aa: CASTPTGGAGEKLFF

j_gene: TRBJ2-4
abundance: .
d_gene: .
v_gene: TRBV28
CDR3nt: TGTGCCAGCAGTCGCCTCAGGGGTCGAAACATTCAGTACTTC
CDR3aa: CASSRLRGRNIQYF

j_gene: TRBJ2-2
abundance: .
d_gene: .
v_gene: TRBV4-2
CDR3nt: TGTGCCAGCGCGCGGGGCCAAACCGGGGAGCTGTTTTTT
CDR3aa: CASARGQTGELFF

j_gene: TRBJ1-2
abundance: .
d_gene: .
v_gene: TRBV6-1
CDR3nt: TGTGCCAGCAGTGAATCCGGAGACGTCGATTGGTGGACCTTC
CDR3aa: CASSESGDVDWWTF

j_gene: TRBJ1-2
abundance: few
d_gene: .
v_gene: TRBV5-1
CDR3nt: TGCGCCAGCAGCTTGGGCGGGGATCATGGCTACACCTTC
CDR3aa: CASSLGGDHGYTF

j_gene: TRBJ1-1
abundance: few
d_gene: .
v_gene: TRBV30
CDR3nt: TGTGCCTGGAGTGTTAGTCTAGGACGGGGGAACACTGAAGCTTTCTTT
CDR3aa: CAWSVSLGRGNTEAFF

j_gene: TRBJ2-3
abundance: .
d_gene: TRBD2
v_gene: TRBV7-8
CDR3nt: TGTGCCAGCAGCTTCCTGAGCGGGGGGTACACAGATACGCAGTATTTT
CDR3aa: CASSFLSGGYTDTQYF

j_gene: TRBJ2-5
abundance: .
d_gene: TRBD2
v_gene: TRBV2
CDR3nt: TGTGCCAGCAGGTCTAGCGGGGGGGCCCGAGAGACCCAGTACTTC
CDR3aa: CASRSSGGARETQYF

j_gene: TRBJ1-1
abundance: .
d_gene: TRBD1
v_gene: TRBV10-3
CDR3nt: TGTGCCATCAGTGACCACCGAGGGGGCTCGGGGACTGAAGCTTTCTTT
CDR3aa: CAISDHRGGSGTEAFF

j_gene: TRBJ2-7
abundance: .
d_gene: .
v_gene: TRBV11-3
CDR3nt: TGTGCCAGCAGCTCCTCAGCCCCTTCGCGGGAGCAGTACTTC
CDR3aa: CASSSSAPSREQYF

j_gene: TRBJ2-7
abundance: once
d_gene: .
v_gene: TRBV5-4
CDR3nt: TGTGCCAGCAGCTCCCGCTACGAGCAGTACTTC
CDR3aa: CASSSRYEQYF

j_gene: TRBJ2-5
abundance: once
d_gene: TRBD1
v_gene: TRBV7-2
CDR3nt: TGTGCCAGCACCCAACAGGGGGCTGGGGAGACCCAGTACTTC
CDR3aa: CASTQQGAGETQYF

j_gene: TRBJ1-1
abundance: few
d_gene: .
v_gene: TRBV5-6
CDR3nt: TGTGCCAGCAGCCCCACCCCGGGTCCCCCTGCGATCTTT
CDR3aa: CASSPTPGPPAIF

j_gene: TRBJ2-1
abundance: .
d_gene: TRBD1
v_gene: TRBV19
CDR3nt: TGTGCCAGTAGTATAGACAGGGGGCCCTACAATGAGCAGTTCTTC
CDR3aa: CASSIDRGPYNEQFF

j_gene: TRBJ1-1
abundance: .
d_gene: TRBD1
v_gene: TRBV5-8
CDR3nt: TGTGCCAGCAGCTTAACCGGGACAGGGATGAGCACTGAAGCTTTCTTT
CDR3aa: CASSLTGTGMSTEAFF

j_gene: TRBJ1-2
abundance: .
d_gene: TRBD1
v_gene: TRBV18
CDR3nt: TGTGCCAGCTCACCGACCGGACAGGGCCTATATGGCTACACCTTC
CDR3aa: CASSPTGQGLYGYTF

j_gene: TRBJ2-5
abundance: .
d_gene: .
v_gene: TRBV10-1
CDR3nt: TGCGCCAGCAGTGAGCCGGAGGAGACCCAGTACTTC
CDR3aa: CASSEPEETQYF

j_gene: TRBJ1-3
abundance: .
d_gene: .
v_gene: TRBV5-1
CDR3nt: TGCGCCAGCAGCTCGGCCCAGGGGAAATGGGGTAACACCATATATTTT
CDR3aa: CASSSAQGKWGNTIYF

j_gene: TRBJ2-7
abundance: .
d_gene: TRBD1
v_gene: TRBV7-6
CDR3nt: TGTGCCAGCAGCTTAGAGACAGGGAGCTCCTACGAGCAGTACTTC
CDR3aa: CASSLETGSSYEQYF

j_gene: TRBJ1-2
abundance: .
d_gene: TRBD1
v_gene: TRBV9
CDR3nt: TGTGCCAGCAGCGGTGGGGACAGGGCTAACTATGGCTACACCTTC
CDR3aa: CASSGGDRANYGYTF

j_gene: TRBJ1-5
abundance: .
d_gene: .
v_gene: TRBV4-3
CDR3nt: TGCGCCAGCAGCTACCGAACAGGGAATCAGCCCCAGCATTTT
CDR3aa: CASSYRTGNQPQHF

j_gene: TRBJ2-4
abundance: once
d_gene: .
v_gene: TRBV19
CDR3nt: TGTGCCAGTAGCCCGCCGCGGGGTACCAAAAACATTCAGTACTTC
CDR3aa: CASSPPRGTKNIQYF

j_gene: TRBJ2-7
abundance: .
d_gene: TRBD2
v_gene: TRBV28
CDR3nt: TGTGCCAGCAGTTCTAGACTAGCGGGGGATTACTACGAGCAGTACTTC
CDR3aa: CASSSRLAGDYYEQYF

j_gene: TRBJ1-6
abundance: .
d_gene: TRBD1
v_gene: TRBV10-3
CDR3nt: TGTGCCATCAGTGAGTTAGGGACAGGGGGCTCCTATAATTCACCCCTCCACTTT
CDR3aa: CAISELGTGGSYNSPLHF

j_gene: TRBJ1-4
abundance: .
d_gene: .
v_gene: TRBV30
CDR3nt: TGTGCCTGGAGTCAACAGGGTGCAACTAATGAAAAACTGTTTTTT
CDR3aa: CAWSQQGATNEKLFF

j_gene: TRBJ1-2
abundance: once
d_gene: TRBD1
v_gene: TRBV27
CDR3nt: TGTGCCAGCAAAACAGACAGGGGGCTTTATGGCTACACCTTC
CDR3aa: CASKTDRGLYGYTF

j_gene: TRBJ1-2
abundance: .
d_gene: .
v_gene: TRBV19
CDR3nt: TGTGCCAGTAGTATGCCCGGGAGAGACTATGGCTACACCTTC
CDR3aa: CASSMPGRDYGYTF

j_gene: TRBJ2-2
abundance: .
d_gene: .
v_gene: TRBV4-2
CDR3nt: TGTGCCAGCAGCCAAGAGGCGGGGTCGAACACCGGGGAGCTGTTTTTT
CDR3aa: CASSQEAGSNTGELFF

j_gene: TRBJ2-3
abundance: .
d_gene: TRBD2
v_gene: TRBV5-6
CDR3nt: TGTGCCAGCAGCTCAGGGACTAGCGGGGGTTGGGGCACAGATACGCAGTATTTT
CDR3aa: CASSSGTSGGWGTDTQYF

j_gene: TRBJ1-6
abundance: .
d_gene: .
v_gene: TRBV30
CDR3nt: TGTGCCTGGAGTGTAATGGCAGGAAGCTCACCCCTCCACTTT
CDR3aa: CAWSVMAGSSPLHF

j_gene: TRBJ1-2
abundance: once
d_gene: TRBD1
v_gene: TRBV19
CDR3nt: TGTGCCAGTAGTGCGACAGGGGGCATGTACTATGGCTACACCTTC
CDR3aa: CASSATGGMYYGYTF

j_gene: TRBJ1-2
abundance: once
d_gene: .
v_gene: TRBV2
CDR3nt: TGTGCCAGCAGCGTCAGGGTATTCGATGGCTACACCTTC
CDR3aa: CASSVRVFDGYTF